This is a list of T cell receptor beta chains from one sample in a study of T-cell memory formation after mild COVID-19. TCRdb redid the calling of the 5' RACE reads with MiXCR, one entry per CDR3 protein. The repertoire has 350,000 to 450,000 distinct CDR3 sequences, around 28% of them found once; the top ten carry 13%. Input material: PBMCs or a T cell subset sorted from them (not recorded which). The receptors shown here come from an adult woman who had mild COVID-19 (a few samples of this study predate the infection). Cell type and time point are not known. Each CDR3 is given with its conserved first and last residue. A D gene is named only where the DNA matches it firmly. Size values are once, few and many counts, or a class for expanded clones, and some rows have none.

j_call d_call clone_size v_call cdr3_aa cdr3_nt
TRBJ1-1 . few TRBV5-1 CASSFTVSETEAFF TGCGCCAGCAGCTTTACCGTATCGGAAACTGAAGCTTTCTTT
TRBJ1-2 TRBD1 many TRBV6-1 CASSEGQGGNYGYTF TGTGCCAGCAGTGAAGGACAGGGGGGGAACTATGGCTACACCTTC
TRBJ2-7 TRBD2 few TRBV30 CALWGGGQKYF TGTGCCTTGTGGGGCGGGGGGCAGAAGTACTTC
TRBJ2-3 . few TRBV7-3 CASSLGTGTPSTDTQYF TGTGCCAGCAGCCTAGGTACCGGGACACCTAGCACAGATACGCAGTATTTT
TRBJ2-2 . few TRBV12-3/TRBV12-4 CASSFGGMSTGELFF TGTGCCAGCAGTTTTGGGGGAATGTCGACCGGGGAGCTGTTTTTT
TRBJ2-3 . few TRBV4-1 CASSQDSGQVSLRDTQYF TGCGCCAGCAGCCAAGATTCAGGGCAGGTCTCACTGAGGGATACGCAGTATTTT
TRBJ2-3 TRBD1 few TRBV7-4 CASSCQPGTGSPTDTQYF TGTGCCAGCAGCTGTCAGCCCGGGACAGGGAGCCCCACAGATACGCAGTATTTT
TRBJ1-1 . few TRBV11-2 CASSLESWGPNTEAFF TGTGCCAGCAGCTTAGAGTCGTGGGGGCCGAACACTGAAGCTTTCTTT
TRBJ2-7 . . TRBV20-1 CSAESSYEQYF TGCAGTGCAGAGAGCAGTTACGAGCAGTACTTC
TRBJ1-2 . once TRBV7-9 CASSLIFRTDGYTF TGTGCCAGCAGCTTAATTTTCAGGACCGACGGCTACACCTTC
TRBJ2-4 . . TRBV15 CATGGEGSTKNIQYF TGTGCCACTGGGGGTGAGGGTTCGACCAAAAACATTCAGTACTTC